This T cell receptor beta chain was found in a study of neurological immune-mediated disorders. Study findings and constraints: Levels of TCR clonal expansion peaked in HTLV-1-associated myelopathy and reached their lowest in multiple sclerosis, under those of healthy controls.

This clonotype was recorded many times. Its antigen remains unidentified. As healthy controls, volunteers from a blood bank in Maryland, USA, were used. The unsorted libraries were produced from 2 million PBMCs held at -80 C. It was by 5'RACE with 10-nucleotide random UMIs that the cDNA was made. TCRdb processed the 5' RACE reads anew with MiXCR; each CDR3 protein has one entry. Found here are tens of thousands of distinct CDR3 sequences, roughly 13% of them singletons; the top ten hold 1.3%. V lost 1 base and J 2 bases, leaving 7 bases between the germline ends. There are 13 residues in the CDR3. In germline, CDR1 is DFQATT, CDR2 SNEGSKA (reference sequence).

Sequencing input: PBMCs. The chain links TRBV20-1 to TRBJ2-3; tentatively, D is TRBD2 (5 bases). The TCR originated in a female donor in good health. For the CDR3, the DNA is TGCAGTGCTAGAGTAGCGAACACAGATACGCAGTATTTT. Translation: CSARVANTDTQYF.